These 32 T cell receptor beta chains came from one sample sequenced in a study of regulatory and conventional T cells in RAG deficiency. The sorted regulatory T cells were CD4+, CD25-high and CD127-low, with genomic DNA sequenced. The method was immunoSEQ multiplex PCR; TCRdb's version includes in-frame clones alone and lacks a portion of them. The table lists about 12,000 clones, around 94% of them singletons. These same data were also listed under a study on regulatory T cells. This second study notes: Amplification used 52 TRBV primers and 13 TRBJ primers.

The sequencing sample was made of CD127- CD25+ CD4+ Tregs sorted from blood. The receptors derive from a human donor in good health.

With regard to this clone: Other DNA sequences in this specimen translate into the identical CDR3. The rearrangement links TRBV10-3 to TRBJ1-3; TRBD1 matches at 11 bases. In germline, CDR1 is ENHRY, CDR2 SYGVKD. This CDR3 comprises 14 residues. J was trimmed by 2 bases and V by 8 bases; bases with no gene match: 2. CDR3 coding DNA: TGTGCCATCGGGGGACAGGGGGCTGGAAACACCATATATTTT. This gives the protein CAIGGQGAGNTIYF.

The chain is built from TRBV16 and TRBJ1-6; 7 bases line up with TRBD1. CDR3 length equals 16 residues. Germline CDR1 KGHSY, CDR2 FQNENV. Germline trimming cut 1 base from V and 7 bases from J; bases unmatched to any gene: 7. CDR3 sequence: CASSQLRDRLNSPLHF. The CDR3 nucleotides are TGTGCCAGCAGCCAATTACGGGACAGACTGAATTCACCCCTCCACTTT.

The J gene is TRBJ1-5, the V gene TRBV11-3; D call uncertain. The germline CDR1 and CDR2 sequences are SGHNT and YENEEA. There are 14 residues in the CDR3. Trimming removed 4 bases from V and 3 bases from J, with 10 bases in between. CDR3 sequence reads: CASSSRVLNQPQHF. The CDR3 coding sequence is TGTGCCAGCAGCTCCCGGGTCCTCAATCAGCCCCAGCATTTT.

The V and J genes are TRBV11-2 and TRBJ2-2, with TRBD1 as a possible D gene (5 bases). The CDR3 has 14 residues. The germline V gene has CDR1 SGHAT and CDR2 FQNNGV. The V gene lost 3 bases and the J gene lost 6 bases, with 11 bases spanning the gap. In nucleotides, the CDR3 is TGTGCCAGCAGCTTCACTCAGGGATCCGGGGAGCTGTTTTTT. It codes for CASSFTQGSGELFF.

The CDR3, as DNA: TGTGCCAGCAGCTTGGGGCAGTATAATTCACCCCTCCACTTT. Translating it yields CASSLGQYNSPLHF. The gene calls are TRBV5-6 and TRBJ1-6; D is unresolved. The ends were cut back, 0 bases at V and 4 bases at J, with 5 bases in the middle. The CDR3 extends over 14 amino acids. The germline V gene encodes CDR1 SGHDT and CDR2 YYEEEE.

CDR3 sequence reads: CASSFRGQGTDTQYF. CDR3 nucleotides: TGTGCCAGCAGCTTCCGAGGGCAGGGCACAGATACGCAGTATTTT. V is TRBV19 and J is TRBJ2-3, with a possible D match to TRBD2 (5 bases). Per the germline V gene, CDR1 is LNHDA and CDR2 is SQIVND (reference sequence). The V end was cut by 9 bases, the J end by 1 base, with 17 bases between. The CDR3 is 15 residues long.

About this clone itself: At one of its ends the junction is not consistent with the germline gene, which may arise from a read error. The same CDR3 also results from other DNA sequences found in this sample. V gene TRBV9 combines with J gene TRBJ1-6; D is possibly TRBD1 (6 bases). This CDR3 contains 16 residues. Germline assignment: CDR1 SGDLS and CDR2 YYNGEE. The CDR3, as DNA: TGTGCCAGCAGCTCACCAGGGGTTGCCTATAATTCCCCCCTCCACTTT. The encoded protein is CASSSPGVAYNSPLHF.

J is TRBJ1-2 and V is TRBV2; maybe TRBD1 (6 bases). The length of the CDR3 is 15 residues. V was pared by 7 bases and J by 3 bases, with 18 bases between. Germline values: CDR1 SNHLY, CDR2 FYNNEI. DNA of the CDR3: TGTGCCAGCACCCCCACCGGGGGGCGCCACTATGGCTACACCTTC. It yields the protein CASTPTGGRHYGYTF.

The count of this clone is one. The chain employs TRBV6-1 and TRBJ1-2, with unresolved D. V gave up 3 bases and J gave up 4 bases, with 9 bases separating them. The germline V gene has CDR1 MNHNS and CDR2 SASEGT. The CDR3 is 13 amino acids. CDR3 in DNA: TGTGCCAGCAGTGACCCTGCGGTCTATGGCTACACCTTC. It translates to CASSDPAVYGYTF.

The rearrangement joins TRBV2 to TRBJ1-4, with D maybe TRBD1 (6 bases). CDR1 is SNHLY, CDR2 FYNNEI, per germline. This CDR3 spans 15 amino acids. V lost 2 bases and J lost 12, with 19 bases in between. Written as DNA, the CDR3 is TGTGCCAGCAGTGAACCGAACAGGGAAGGGGGGGAACTGTTTTTT. Translating gives CASSEPNREGGELFF.

For the CDR3, the DNA is TGTGCCAGCAGTCACCGACAGGGTACTTTCTTT. Its protein product is CASSHRQGTFF. This chain links TRBV6-1 with TRBJ1-1; 7 positions agree with TRBD1. The J segment lost 12 bases and the V segment lost 5 bases, leaving 6 bases of the junction unmatched. This CDR3 is built from 11 residues. The germline V gene has CDR1 MNHNS and CDR2 SASEGT.

V usage is TRBV27 and J usage is TRBJ2-5; the match to TRBD1 covers 8 bases. Germline CDR1 reads MNHEY; CDR2 reads SMNVEV (reference sequence). Losses at the gene ends were 4 bases for V and 2 bases for J; bases not matched to a gene: 12. This CDR3 comprises 17 residues. The CDR3 protein is CASSSMERGTGQETQYF. CDR3 sequence (DNA): TGTGCCAGCAGTTCTATGGAGCGAGGGACAGGACAAGAGACCCAGTACTTC.

This chain uses TRBV7-9 with TRBJ2-5, with 7 bases aligning to TRBD2. This CDR3 has 13 residues. Germline CDR1 and CDR2: SEHNR and FQNEAQ (reference sequence). J was trimmed by 4 bases and V by 8 bases; bases with no gene match: 7. CDR3 DNA: TGTGCCAGCTTCAACTGGGGGGGAGAGACCCAGTACTTC. It codes for CASFNWGGETQYF.

The chain carries TRBV6-5 and TRBJ2-1, with 14 bases fitting TRBD2. The germline CDR1 and CDR2 sequences are MNHEY and SVGAGI. V trimming: 6 bases; J trimming: 9 bases; junction bases outside the gene matches: 7. This CDR3 has 15 amino acids. CDR3 loop: CASSLTSGGVSEQFF. In DNA, the CDR3 is TGTGCCAGCAGCTTGACTAGCGGGGGGGTCAGTGAGCAGTTCTTC.

This clone was recorded a few times. This rearrangement joins TRBV5-1 to TRBJ2-3; 10 positions match TRBD2. CDR1 and CDR2 (germline): SGHRS, YFSETQ. This CDR3 comprises 16 residues. The V and J ends lost 3 bases and 0 bases, in that order; junction bases with no gene match: 4. The CDR3 loop is CASSSSGGPSTDTQYF. CDR3 coding DNA: TGCGCCAGCAGCTCTAGCGGGGGCCCTAGCACAGATACGCAGTATTTT.

With respect to this clone: One end of the junction fails to match germline, which may point to a read error. Distinct nucleotide sequences in the sample also encode this CDR3. The rearrangement uses TRBV27 and TRBJ1-6; 8 bases agree with TRBD1. Looked up from germline, CDR1 is MNHEY and CDR2 is SMNVEV (reference sequence). This CDR3 is 18 amino acids long. The CDR3 region has the DNA TGTGCCAGCAGTTTTCACGGGACAGGCAGAGCCTATAATTCCCCCCTCCACTTT. Its translation is CASSFHGTGRAYNSPLHF.

The chain couples TRBV6-5 to TRBJ2-7; 7 bases match TRBD2. V shed 6 bases and J 4 bases; nucleotides not matched to a gene: 12. This CDR3 region has 15 residues. From germline, CDR1 is MNHEY and CDR2 SVGAGI. CDR3 bases: TGTGCCAGCAGACCGAAGCGGGGATCCTCTTACGAGCAGTACTTC. This encodes CASRPKRGSSYEQYF.

V is TRBV28 and J is TRBJ1-6; TRBD1 matches at 8 bases. Germline CDR1 reads MDHEN; CDR2 reads SYDVKM. The CDR3 length is 17 residues. With V trimmed by 3 bases and J by 7 bases, 11 bases remained unmatched. This CDR3 is CASSLFRTGTINSPLHF. CDR3 DNA: TGTGCCAGCAGTTTGTTTAGGACAGGGACCATCAATTCACCCCTCCACTTT.

J is TRBJ1-1 and V is TRBV27; tentatively, D is TRBD1 (5 bases). CDR3 length: 15 residues. Trimming removed 4 bases from V and 4 bases from J, with 16 bases in between. Germline lookup yields CDR1 MNHEY and CDR2 SMNVEV (reference sequence). CDR3 bases: TGTGCCAGCAGTTGGGGACTCGGGGGGGGCACTGAAGCTTTCTTT. It codes for CASSWGLGGGTEAFF.

This clone was found once. The rearrangement joins TRBV7-6 to TRBJ2-7, with 10 bases lining up with TRBD1. CDR3 length equals 15 residues. Germline trimming cut 2 bases from V and 5 bases from J; bases unmatched to any gene: 6. Germline lookup yields CDR1 SGHVS and CDR2 FNYEAQ. The CDR3 protein is CASSLPGTGANEQYF. Written as DNA, the CDR3 is TGTGCCAGCAGCTTACCCGGGACAGGGGCGAACGAGCAGTACTTC. The full variable domain, in which reference TRBV7-6 and TRBJ2-7 provide the parts outside the CDR3, is GAGVSQSPRYKVTKRGQDVALRCDPISGHVSLYWYRQALGQGPEFLTYFNYEAQQDKSGLPNDRFSAERPEGSISTLTIQRTEQRDSAMYRCASSLPGTGANEQYFGPGTRLTVT.

V usage is TRBV18 and J usage is TRBJ1-1; D unclear. V was trimmed by 3 bases and J by 0 bases, leaving 5 bases between them. Germline CDR1 KGHSH, CDR2 LQKENI. This CDR3 spans 13 amino acids. The DNA for the CDR3 is TGTGCCAGCTCACCGTCTGTGAACACTGAAGCTTTCTTT. Protein product: CASSPSVNTEAFF.

The chain links TRBV15 to TRBJ2-3, with 9 bases lining up with TRBD2. Germline CDR1 and CDR2: LNHNV and YYDKDF (reference sequence). J was trimmed by 14 bases and V by 1 base; bases with no gene match: 7. The CDR3 totals 13 residues. Here the CDR3 reads CATSRGNLAGTYF. In nucleotides, the CDR3 is TGTGCCACCAGCAGAGGAAACCTAGCGGGGACGTATTTT.

This sequence joins TRBV12-1 and TRBJ2-5; the table's D call, TRBD2, was not checked against the DNA. The better agreement between TRBJ2-7 and the DNA end casts doubt on the J call. TRBV12-1 is deemed a pseudogene. The length of the CDR3 is 18 residues. In nucleotides, the CDR3 is TGTGCCAGCAGCCCCCCCCTGTTCGGGGGTCCAAGCTCCTACGAGCAGTACTTC. It specifies CASSPPLFGGPSSYEQYF.

V usage is TRBV11-1 and J usage is TRBJ2-7, with 7 bases lining up with TRBD1. Germline trimming cut 5 bases from V and 2 bases from J; bases unmatched to any gene: 9. The CDR3 spans 15 residues. Germline CDR1 and CDR2: SGHAT and FQDESV (reference sequence). The CDR3 reads CASSLEQGRPYEQYF. The CDR3 coding sequence is TGTGCCAGCAGCCTCGAACAGGGGAGACCCTACGAGCAGTACTTC.

The CDR3 nucleotides are TGCGCCAGCAGCCGGAGTTTTGGAAATTCACCCCTCCACTTT. This encodes CASSRSFGNSPLHF. The genes are TRBV4-1 and TRBJ1-6; D remains ambiguous. Germline assignment: CDR1 MGHRA and CDR2 YSYEKL. CDR3 size: 14 residues. The V end was cut by 4 bases, the J end by 7 bases, with 11 bases between.

The chain is built from TRBV30 and TRBJ2-3; 8 nucleotides line up with TRBD1. Unmatched junction bases numbered 3, after V lost 4 bases and J lost 0 bases. CDR1 GTSNPN and CDR2 SVGIG come from the germline V gene (reference sequence). The CDR3 totals 14 residues. The CDR3 DNA reads TGTGCCTGGATCAACAGGGGGAGCACAGATACGCAGTATTTT. It yields the protein CAWINRGSTDTQYF.

The chain recombines TRBV11-2 with TRBJ1-1; 10 bases match TRBD1. The CDR3 has 17 residues. The ends lost 1 base at V and 4 bases at J; junction bases unmatched: 9. In germline, CDR1 is SGHAT, CDR2 FQNNGV. The CDR3 DNA reads TGTGCCAGCAGCTTAGTTAGGGGGGGACAGGGGTCCACTGAAGCTTTCTTT. It encodes CASSLVRGGQGSTEAFF. Looking up the rest from reference TRBV11-2 and TRBJ1-1 gives the full variable domain: EAGVAQSPRYKIIEKRQSVAFWCNPISGHATLYWYQQILGQGPKLLIQFQNNGVVDDSQLPKDRFSAERLKGVDSTLKIQPAKLEDSAVYLCASSLVRGGQGSTEAFFGQGTRLTVV.

This rearrangement joins TRBV6-1 to TRBJ1-4; a weak D match, TRBD1 (5 bases). Germline loops: CDR1 MNHNS, CDR2 SASEGT. The CDR3 totals 13 residues. The V and J ends lost 6 bases and 6 bases respectively, with 11 bases between them. The CDR3 loop reads CASSRTGDEKLFF. For the CDR3, the DNA is TGTGCCAGCAGCCGTACAGGAGATGAAAAACTGTTTTTT.

This chain uses TRBV10-3 with TRBJ2-7; D gene unclear. The CDR3 is made up of 12 amino acids. Per the germline V gene, CDR1 is ENHRY and CDR2 is SYGVKD. V was clipped by 4 bases and J by 3 bases, with 7 bases between them. The CDR3 reads CAISVEIYEQYF. CDR3 bases: TGTGCCATCAGTGTCGAGATCTACGAGCAGTACTTC.

This sequence joins TRBV27 and TRBJ1-6; 11 bases are a match to TRBD1. Germline assignment: CDR1 MNHEY and CDR2 SMNVEV (reference sequence). The CDR3 covers 14 residues. Germline trimming cut 4 bases from V and 9 bases from J; bases unmatched to any gene: 2. CDR3 coding DNA: TGTGCCAGCAGTTCCGGGACAGGGGGTTCACCCCTCCACTTT. Translation: CASSSGTGGSPLHF.

The chain uses TRBV20-1 and TRBJ1-2; 7 nucleotides match TRBD1. Germline V gene data show CDR1 as DFQATT and CDR2 as SNEGSKA (reference sequence). The CDR3 spans 11 residues. The CDR3 reads CSVDRVTGYTF. DNA for the CDR3: TGCAGCGTAGACAGGGTGACCGGCTACACCTTC.

V is TRBV18 and J is TRBJ1-2; 7 bases align to TRBD1. V was pared by 6 bases and J by 3 bases, with 1 base of the junction left unmatched. The germline V gene encodes CDR1 KGHSH and CDR2 LQKENI. The CDR3 sequence is 12 residues long. In DNA, the CDR3 is TGTGCCAGCTCTGGGACAGACTATGGCTACACCTTC. Translating gives CASSGTDYGYTF.